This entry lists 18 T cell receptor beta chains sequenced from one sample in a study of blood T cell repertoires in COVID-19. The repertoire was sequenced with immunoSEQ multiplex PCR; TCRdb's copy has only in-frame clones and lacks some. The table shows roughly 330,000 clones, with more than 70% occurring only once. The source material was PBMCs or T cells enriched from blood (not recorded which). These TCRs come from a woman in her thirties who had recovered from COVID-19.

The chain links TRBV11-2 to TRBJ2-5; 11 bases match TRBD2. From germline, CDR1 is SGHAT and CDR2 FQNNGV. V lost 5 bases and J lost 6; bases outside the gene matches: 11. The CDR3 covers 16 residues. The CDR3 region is CASSRLAGGRVKTQYF. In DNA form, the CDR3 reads TGTGCCAGCAGCCGCCTAGCGGGGGGCAGAGTTAAGACCCAGTACTTC.

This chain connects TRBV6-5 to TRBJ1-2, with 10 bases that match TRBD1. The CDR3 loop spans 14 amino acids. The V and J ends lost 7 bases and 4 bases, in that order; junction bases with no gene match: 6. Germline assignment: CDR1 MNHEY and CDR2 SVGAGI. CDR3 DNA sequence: TGTGCCAGCACCCCCGGGACAGGGGTCTATGGCTACACCTTC. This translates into CASTPGTGVYGYTF.

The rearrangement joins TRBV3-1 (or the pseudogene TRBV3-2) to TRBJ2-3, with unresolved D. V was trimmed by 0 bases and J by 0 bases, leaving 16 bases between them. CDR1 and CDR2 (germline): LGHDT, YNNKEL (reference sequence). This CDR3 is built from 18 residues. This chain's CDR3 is CASSQDVVVAASTDTQYF. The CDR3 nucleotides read TGTGCCAGCAGCCAAGACGTCGTGGTCGCGGCTAGCACAGATACGCAGTATTTT.

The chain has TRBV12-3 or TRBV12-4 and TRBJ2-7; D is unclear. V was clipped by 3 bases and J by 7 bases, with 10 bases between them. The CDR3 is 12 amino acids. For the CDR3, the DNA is TGTGCCAGCAGTTTCACCATGAGTGAGCAGTACTTC. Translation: CASSFTMSEQYF.

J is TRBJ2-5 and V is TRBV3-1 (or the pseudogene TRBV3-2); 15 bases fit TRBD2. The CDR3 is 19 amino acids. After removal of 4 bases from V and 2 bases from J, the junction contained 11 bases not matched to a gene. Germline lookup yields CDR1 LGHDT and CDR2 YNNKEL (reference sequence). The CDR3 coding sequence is TGTGCCAGCAGCCGCCCTCCGGGACTAGCGGGGGGCCCTCAAGAGACCCAGTACTTC. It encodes CASSRPPGLAGGPQETQYF.

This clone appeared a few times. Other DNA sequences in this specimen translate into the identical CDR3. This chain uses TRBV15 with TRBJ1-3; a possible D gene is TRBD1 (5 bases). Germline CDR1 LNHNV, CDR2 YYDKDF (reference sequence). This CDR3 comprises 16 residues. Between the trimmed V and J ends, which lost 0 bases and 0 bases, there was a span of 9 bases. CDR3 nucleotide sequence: TGTGCCACCAGCAGAGATAGGGGTGCCTCTGGAAACACCATATATTTT. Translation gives CATSRDRGASGNTIYF.

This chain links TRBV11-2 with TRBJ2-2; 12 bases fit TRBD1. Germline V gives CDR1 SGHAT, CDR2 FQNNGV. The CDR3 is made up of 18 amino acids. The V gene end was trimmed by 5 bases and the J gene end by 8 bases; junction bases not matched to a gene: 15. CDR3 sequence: CASSQLPTRDRGPGELFF. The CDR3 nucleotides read TGTGCCAGCAGCCAGCTGCCTACCCGGGACAGGGGGCCTGGGGAGCTGTTTTTT.

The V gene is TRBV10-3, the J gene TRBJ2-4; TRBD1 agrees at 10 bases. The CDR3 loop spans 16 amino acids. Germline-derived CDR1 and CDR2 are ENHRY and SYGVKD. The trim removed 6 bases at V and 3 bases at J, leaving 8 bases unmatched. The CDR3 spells CAIRNDRGRDKNIQYF. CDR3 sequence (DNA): TGTGCCATCAGGAACGACAGGGGGCGAGACAAAAACATTCAGTACTTC.

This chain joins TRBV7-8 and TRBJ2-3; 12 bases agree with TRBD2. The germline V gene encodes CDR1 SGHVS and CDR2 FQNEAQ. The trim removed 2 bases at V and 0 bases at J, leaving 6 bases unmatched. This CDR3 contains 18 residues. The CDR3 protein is CASSLRLAGAASTDTQYF. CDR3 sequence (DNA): TGTGCCAGCAGCTTACGACTAGCGGGGGCCGCTAGCACAGATACGCAGTATTTT. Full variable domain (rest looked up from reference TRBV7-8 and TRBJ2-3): GAGVSQSPRYKVAKRGQDVALRCDPISGHVSLFWYQQALGQGPEFLTYFQNEAQLDKSGLPSDRFFAERPEGSVSTLKIQRTQQEDSAVYLCASSLRLAGAASTDTQYFGPGTRLTVL.

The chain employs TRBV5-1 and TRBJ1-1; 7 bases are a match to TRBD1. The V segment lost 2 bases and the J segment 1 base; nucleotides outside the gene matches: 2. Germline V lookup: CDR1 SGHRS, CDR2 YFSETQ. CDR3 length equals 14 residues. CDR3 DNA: TGCGCCAGCAGCTTAAACAGGGGGAACACTGAAGCTTTCTTT. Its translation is CASSLNRGNTEAFF.

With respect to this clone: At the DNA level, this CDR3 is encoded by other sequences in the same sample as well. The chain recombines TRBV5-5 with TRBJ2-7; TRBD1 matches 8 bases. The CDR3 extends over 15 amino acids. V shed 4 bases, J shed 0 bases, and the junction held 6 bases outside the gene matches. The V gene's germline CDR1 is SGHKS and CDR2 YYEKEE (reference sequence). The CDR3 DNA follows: TGTGCCAGCAGCCTGGACAGGGCCTACTCCTACGAGCAGTACTTC. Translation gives CASSLDRAYSYEQYF.

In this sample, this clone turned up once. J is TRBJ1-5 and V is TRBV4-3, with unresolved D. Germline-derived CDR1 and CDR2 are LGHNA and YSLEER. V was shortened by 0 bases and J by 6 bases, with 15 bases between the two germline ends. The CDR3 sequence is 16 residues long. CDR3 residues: CASSQDAPRVGQPQHF. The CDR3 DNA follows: TGCGCCAGCAGCCAAGATGCTCCGAGGGTGGGTCAGCCCCAGCATTTT.

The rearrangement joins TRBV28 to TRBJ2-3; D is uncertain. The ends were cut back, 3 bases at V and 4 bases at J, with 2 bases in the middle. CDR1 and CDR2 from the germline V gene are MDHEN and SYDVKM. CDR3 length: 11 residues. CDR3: CASSFSDTQYF. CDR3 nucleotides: TGTGCCAGCAGTTTCTCAGATACGCAGTATTTT.

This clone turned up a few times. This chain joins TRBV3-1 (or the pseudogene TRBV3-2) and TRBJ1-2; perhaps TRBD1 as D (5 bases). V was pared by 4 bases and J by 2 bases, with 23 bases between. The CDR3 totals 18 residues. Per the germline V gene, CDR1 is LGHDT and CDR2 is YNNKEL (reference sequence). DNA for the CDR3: TGTGCCAGCAGCCCCAAAAGGCCGACAGAAGGCGTCAACTATGGCTACACCTTC. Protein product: CASSPKRPTEGVNYGYTF.

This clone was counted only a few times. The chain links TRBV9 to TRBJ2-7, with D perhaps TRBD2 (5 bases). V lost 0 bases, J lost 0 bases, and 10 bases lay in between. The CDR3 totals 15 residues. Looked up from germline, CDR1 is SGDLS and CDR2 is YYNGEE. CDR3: CASSVGERSSYEQYF. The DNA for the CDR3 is TGTGCCAGCAGCGTAGGAGAGCGGTCCTCCTACGAGCAGTACTTC.

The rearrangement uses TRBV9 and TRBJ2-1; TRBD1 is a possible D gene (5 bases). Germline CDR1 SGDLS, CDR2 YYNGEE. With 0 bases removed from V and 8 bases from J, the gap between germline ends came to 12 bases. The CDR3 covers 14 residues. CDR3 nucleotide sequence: TGTGCCAGCAGCGTAGCATCCAGGGTCCATGAGCAGTTCTTC. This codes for CASSVASRVHEQFF.

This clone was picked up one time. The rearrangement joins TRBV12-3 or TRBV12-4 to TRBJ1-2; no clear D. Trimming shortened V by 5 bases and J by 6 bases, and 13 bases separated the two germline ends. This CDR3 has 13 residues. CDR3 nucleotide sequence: TGTGCCAGCAGTCGGGGATTATCCGATGGCTACACCTTC. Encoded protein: CASSRGLSDGYTF.

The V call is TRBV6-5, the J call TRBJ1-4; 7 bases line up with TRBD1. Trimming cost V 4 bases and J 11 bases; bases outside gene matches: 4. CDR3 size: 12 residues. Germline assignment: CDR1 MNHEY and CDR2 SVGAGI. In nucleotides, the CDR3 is TGTGCCAGCAGTTCGACAGGGCGGAAACTGTTTTTT. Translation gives CASSSTGRKLFF.